This T cell receptor beta chain came from a study of cytomegalovirus exposure and HLA in healthy donors. For the study at large: Falling in the Caucasian-associated ancestry cluster were 80% to 90% of a few hundred genotyped donors.

PCR involved 60 Vbeta and 13 Jbeta primers. Only in-frame clones appear in the TCRdb table, and some are missing; sequencing was by immunoSEQ multiplex PCR. Among around 100,000 clones listed, approximately 74% were seen once. Study-level findings and limits: The study reported that TCR beta sequences accurately predicted HLA-A and HLA-B alleles in most subjects.

A note on this clone: Its antigen is not identified.

Germline lookup yields CDR1 SGHRS and CDR2 YFSETQ. The ends were cut back, 0 bases at V and 4 bases at J, with 8 bases in the middle. This CDR3 contains 14 residues. This TCR was recovered from a woman between 35 and 50 years old in good health and CMV-seronegative. The sequencing input was PBMCs. The chain links TRBV5-1 to TRBJ1-3, with no clear D. CDR3: CASSLAGRGNTIYF. DNA of the CDR3: TGCGCCAGCAGCTTGGCGGGGAGGGGAAACACCATATATTTT.